This TCR beta chain was sequenced during a study of technical replicates of blood from a few donors (dated by TCRdb to the late 2010s). The CDR3 spans 15 residues, from the cysteine through the phenylalanine. This entry keeps only the CDR3 DNA: 45 bases, framed from base 1. The germline V gene yields ENHRY for CDR1 and SYGVKD for CDR2. V loses 0 bases of germline sequence and J loses 3 bases, and the interval between the two ends is 11 bases. The protocol used for the library was the immunoSEQ multiplex PCR assay. The source is immuneACCESS, and TCRdb retained only in-frame sequences with V and J called. Part of the clones is not carried over; for the studies checked, unresolved V genes explain less than half of this, and the remainder is unexplained. This sample lists 65,000 to 80,000 clones; about 95% were detected once. The ten largest account for roughly 0.25% of the sample. About this clone: Its antigen target is currently unknown. One base away there is no much larger clone; base qualities are not given.

The sequence derives from a human donor in good health. The V and J genes are TRBV10-3 and TRBJ1-1; the D gene cannot be resolved reliably. Sample: T cells isolated from PBMCs. The nucleotide sequence reads as follows: TGTGCCATCAGTGAGTCGAGGACTTCAGACACTGAAGCTTTCTTT. It encodes CAISESRTSDTEAFF.